This TCR beta chain came from a study of blood T cell repertoires in COVID-19. Across the whole study: Samples representing acute and convalescent COVID-19 were sourced from the United States, Italy and Spain. Nucleic acid was either cDNA or gDNA, and it came from T cells, B-cell-depleted T cells, or PBMCs.

As processed by the authors: Researchers report that nucleated cell counts were estimated from reference gene primer amplification. Assay: immunoSEQ multiplex PCR; the TCRdb copy retains only in-frame clones and omits some. D and trimming were read from the DNA, whereas the V and J calls and clone size are those reported in that table. The sample shows about 33,000 clones, 65% to 90% of them seen only once. The germline CDR1 and CDR2 sequences are SEHNR and FQNEAQ (reference sequence). V was clipped by 6 bases and J by 0 bases, with 11 bases between them. CDR3 length equals 14 residues. The rearrangement uses TRBV7-9 and TRBJ1-2; perhaps TRBD1 as D (5 bases). Input material: peripheral blood. The clonotype was recovered from a human donor in a cohort sampled during active COVID-19. The CDR3 region has the DNA TGTGCCAGCAGTTCGGACACAACTAACTATGGCTACACCTTC. Its protein product is CASSSDTTNYGYTF.